Below are 27 T cell receptor beta chains sequenced from a single sample in a study of blood T cells in healthy people across ages. With a J-beta primer mix and a sample-barcoded 5' primer, a second PCR ran roughly 6 to 11 cycles. TCRdb recomputed calls from the 5' RACE reads with MiXCR, one row per CDR3 protein. In the table there are roughly 1,700,000 distinct CDR3 sequences, roughly 27% of which are singletons. Sequencing was done on a sample of blood. The receptors stem from a woman aged 25 to 39 in good health.

This clonotype turned up a few times. The chain combines TRBV7-2 with TRBJ2-1; 7 nucleotides line up with TRBD2. J was trimmed by 3 bases and V by 6 bases; bases with no gene match: 14. Germline CDR1 is SGHTA and CDR2 is FQGNSA. The CDR3 loop spans 17 amino acids. The CDR3 protein is CASSKVRGRAYYNEQFF. In nucleotides, the CDR3 is TGTGCCAGCAGTAAAGTACGGGGGAGGGCCTACTACAATGAGCAGTTCTTC.

This clonotype was counted a few times. The gene calls are TRBV20-1 and TRBJ2-5, with 9 bases identical to TRBD2. Germline CDR1 is DFQATT and CDR2 is SNEGSKA (reference sequence). The CDR3 contains 16 residues. After removal of 4 bases from V and 0 bases from J, the junction contained 9 bases not matched to a gene. As DNA, the CDR3 is TGCAGTGCTATAAGGACTAGCGAGGGGGACCAAGAGACCCAGTACTTC. Translated, it gives CSAIRTSEGDQETQYF.

V usage is TRBV29-1 and J usage is TRBJ2-1; 7 bases are shared with TRBD2. The J call is uncertain, as TRBJ2-7 better fits the DNA end. In germline, CDR1 is SQVTM, CDR2 ANQGSEA. The CDR3 runs to 14 residues. The CDR3 loop is CSVELAGSYNEQYF. The CDR3 DNA follows: TGCAGCGTTGAGTTAGCGGGTTCCTACAATGAGCAGTACTTC.

In its sample, this clonotype was seen a few times. V gene TRBV12-3 or TRBV12-4 combines with J gene TRBJ1-1; D gene uncertain. Trimming cost V 3 bases and J 0 bases, with 11 bases left between them. This CDR3 region has 15 residues. The CDR3 sequence: CASSLVSNMNTEAFF. The DNA of the CDR3 is TGTGCCAGCAGTTTGGTGAGTAACATGAACACTGAAGCTTTCTTT.

This chain links TRBV7-6 with TRBJ2-3; D is perhaps TRBD2 (5 bases). The CDR3 has 15 amino acids. Germline assignment: CDR1 SGHVS and CDR2 FNYEAQ. Trimming cost V 5 bases and J 0 bases, with 12 bases left between them. In nucleotides, the CDR3 is TGTGCCAGCAGCCTAGAGCGGATTAGCACAGATACGCAGTATTTT. Translation: CASSLERISTDTQYF.

The chain recombines TRBV7-3 with TRBJ2-2, with TRBD2 as a possible D gene (5 bases). This CDR3 region has 16 residues. CDR1 is SGHTA and CDR2 is FQGTGA in the germline V gene. Between the trimmed V and J ends, which lost 0 bases and 2 bases, there was a span of 10 bases. CDR3 in DNA: TGTGCCAGCAGCTTAACAAGGGCGGGCAACACCGGGGAGCTGTTTTTT. Translation: CASSLTRAGNTGELFF.

This chain joins TRBV7-2 and TRBJ2-1; no reliable D call. The CDR3 covers 13 residues. Germline-derived CDR1 and CDR2 are SGHTA and FQGNSA. Trimming removed 3 bases from V and 8 bases from J, with 11 bases in between. The CDR3 DNA reads as TGTGCCAGCAGCTTGGTTCGGTTCGATGAGCAGTTCTTC. Amino acids: CASSLVRFDEQFF.

This clonotype has more than one count but fewer than ten. The chain is built from TRBV7-9 and TRBJ2-7; the match to TRBD2 covers 9 bases. The V gene's germline CDR1 is SEHNR and CDR2 FQNEAQ (reference sequence). CDR3 length: 14 residues. With 6 bases clipped from V and 10 bases from J, the junction kept 13 bases outside the gene matches. CDR3 loop: CASSFWREGPIQYF. Here the CDR3 DNA reads TGTGCCAGCAGTTTTTGGCGGGAGGGCCCGATTCAGTACTTC.

This clonotype has at least ten counts. This chain uses TRBV20-1 with TRBJ1-2; D possibly corresponds to TRBD1 (5 bases). The CDR3 is made up of 13 amino acids. V was clipped by 1 base and J by 2 bases, with 8 bases between them. CDR1 and CDR2 (germline): DFQATT, SNEGSKA (reference sequence). The CDR3 is CSARGGANYGYTF. The CDR3 DNA reads TGCAGTGCTAGAGGCGGGGCCAACTATGGCTACACCTTC.

This clonotype was seen more than once but under ten times. This sequence joins TRBV11-2 and TRBJ2-1; either TRBD1 or TRBD2 may fit D (6 bases each). V was clipped by 5 bases and J by 4 bases, with 24 bases between them. The CDR3 is 18 amino acids. Germline CDR1 is SGHAT and CDR2 is FQNNGV. CDR3 nucleotide sequence: TGTGCCAGCAGCATAAGCTCTAGTTGGGGGGCAGGATACAATGAGCAGTTCTTC. Amino acids: CASSISSSWGAGYNEQFF. Complete variable domain (other parts from reference TRBV11-2 and TRBJ2-1): EAGVAQSPRYKIIEKRQSVAFWCNPISGHATLYWYQQILGQGPKLLIQFQNNGVVDDSQLPKDRFSAERLKGVDSTLKIQPAKLEDSAVYLCASSISSSWGAGYNEQFFGPGTRLTVL.

V and J are TRBV7-9 and TRBJ1-6; D remains unclear. V lost 5 bases and J 8 bases, leaving 16 bases between the germline ends. Germline loops: CDR1 SEHNR, CDR2 FQNEAQ (reference sequence). CDR3 length: 15 amino acids. The CDR3 spells CASSAQRVRDSPLHF. The DNA for the CDR3 is TGTGCCAGCAGCGCTCAGCGGGTTAGAGATTCACCCCTCCACTTT.

J is TRBJ2-1 and V is TRBV7-9; 10 bases are shared with TRBD2. The V gene's germline CDR1 is SEHNR and CDR2 FQNEAQ (reference sequence). Unmatched junction bases numbered 11, after V lost 4 bases and J lost 8 bases. The CDR3 contains 16 residues. Here the CDR3 reads CASSSRRASGSHEQFF. The DNA of the CDR3 is TGTGCCAGCAGCTCCCGAAGGGCTAGCGGGAGCCATGAGCAGTTCTTC.

This clonotype was recorded once. The V call is TRBV5-1, the J call TRBJ2-7, with D possibly matching TRBD1 (5 bases). The J call may be incorrect, as the DNA end agrees better with TRBJ2-5. The germline V gene encodes CDR1 SGHRS and CDR2 YFSETQ. CDR3 size: 13 residues. CDR3 bases: TGCGCCAGCATGTCAGGGTTCGGAGAGACCCAGTACTTC. This gives the protein CASMSGFGETQYF.

This clonotype was counted a single time. V and J are TRBV7-2 and TRBJ2-7; D perhaps matches TRBD2 (7 bases). Trimming removed 4 bases from V and 6 bases from J, with 16 bases in between. Germline CDR1 reads SGHTA; CDR2 reads FQGNSA. This CDR3 has 14 residues. In DNA form, the CDR3 reads TGTGCCAGCAGCTCCCCCGCGGCGGGGGCCGAGCAGTACTTC. As protein: CASSSPAAGAEQYF.

Remarks on this clonotype: Germline is not matched at one junction end, which may reflect a read error. The chain combines TRBV6-5 with TRBJ1-5; no firm D call. The CDR3 length is 12 residues. CDR1 is MNHEY, CDR2 SVGAGI, per germline. CDR3 in amino acids: CTSKSPNQPQHF. The CDR3 DNA sequence: TGTACCAGCAAATCCCCCAATCAGCCCCAGCATTTT.

The genes are TRBV6-5 and TRBJ2-3, with 7 bases aligning to TRBD1. V gave up 2 bases and J gave up 2 bases; unmatched junction bases: 4. The CDR3 is made up of 15 amino acids. Germline V gene lookup returns CDR1 MNHEY and CDR2 SVGAGI. The DNA of the CDR3 is TGTGCCAGCAGTTACGACAGGGTCGACACAGATACGCAGTATTTT. Residues: CASSYDRVDTDTQYF.

The chain couples TRBV6-6 to TRBJ1-2; 9 nucleotides line up with TRBD1. The germline V gene has CDR1 MNHNY and CDR2 SVGAGI (reference sequence). Germline trimming cut 2 bases from V and 4 bases from J; bases unmatched to any gene: 2. CDR3 length equals 14 residues. The CDR3 protein is CASSYGTGTYGYTF. CDR3 in DNA: TGTGCCAGCAGTTACGGGACAGGGACCTATGGCTACACCTTC.

V is TRBV7-2 and J is TRBJ1-4; 10 bases match TRBD1. The CDR3 covers 14 residues. Trimming took 5 bases from V and 6 from J; bases not matched to a gene: 3. Germline assignment: CDR1 SGHTA and CDR2 FQGNSA. CDR3 in amino acids: CASSADRGHEKLFF. The CDR3 DNA sequence: TGTGCCAGCAGCGCAGACAGGGGGCATGAAAAACTGTTTTTT.

This chain uses TRBV20-1 with TRBJ1-3; 9 bases align to TRBD1. With V trimmed by 1 base and J by 2 bases, 6 bases remained unmatched. The germline CDR1 and CDR2 sequences are DFQATT and SNEGSKA (reference sequence). The CDR3 is 16 amino acids. DNA of the CDR3: TGCAGTGCTAGAGGAAGGGACAGGGCTGCTGGAAACACCATATATTTT. It encodes CSARGRDRAAGNTIYF.

This clonotype was observed many times. This rearrangement joins TRBV12-3 or TRBV12-4 to TRBJ2-3; TRBD1 agrees at 8 bases. The CDR3 spans 14 residues. V shed 3 bases, J shed 6 bases, and the junction held 5 bases outside the gene matches. The CDR3 region has the DNA TGTGCCAGCAGTTTGGACAGGGTTTGGGATACGCAGTATTTT. Translated, it gives CASSLDRVWDTQYF.

This clonotype was picked up many times. V is TRBV18 and J is TRBJ2-7; D perhaps matches TRBD2 (5 bases). Trimming removed 4 bases at V and 6 bases at J, with 10 bases between. The germline V gene has CDR1 KGHSH and CDR2 LQKENI. CDR3 length equals 12 residues. The CDR3 DNA follows: TGTGCCAGCTCACTGGGAGTTCTCGAGCAGTACTTC. Translation gives CASSLGVLEQYF.

This clonotype was seen repeatedly, ten times or more. The chain combines TRBV7-9 with TRBJ2-7; D is possibly TRBD1 or TRBD2 (5 bases each). Germline CDR1 and CDR2: SEHNR and FQNEAQ (reference sequence). The CDR3 consists of 12 residues. V lost 10 bases and J 4 bases, leaving 14 bases between the germline ends. CDR3 amino acids: CATRGAGYEQYF. CDR3 DNA: TGTGCCACTCGAGGGGCCGGGTACGAGCAGTACTTC. The full variable domain, completed using reference TRBV7-9 and TRBJ2-7, is DTGVSQNPRHKITKRGQNVTFRCDPISEHNRLYWYRQTLGQGPEFLTYFQNEAQLEKSRLLSDRFSAERPKGSFSTLEIQRTEQGDSAMYLCATRGAGYEQYFGPGTRLTVT.

This clonotype was observed a handful of times. This chain connects TRBV7-2 to TRBJ2-5, with TRBD2 matching over 11 bases. Germline lookup yields CDR1 SGHTA and CDR2 FQGNSA. With V trimmed by 4 bases and J by 5 bases, 6 bases remained unmatched. The CDR3 length is 15 residues. The CDR3 DNA reads TGTGCCAGCAGCTCTGAGATAGCGGGAGGGGAGACCCAGTACTTC. It is translated as CASSSEIAGGETQYF.

J is TRBJ1-1 and V is TRBV20-1; tentative D call: TRBD1 (5 bases). The CDR3 extends over 14 amino acids. Germline CDR1 and CDR2: DFQATT and SNEGSKA (reference sequence). Trimming removed 2 bases from V and 0 bases from J, with 10 bases in between. CDR3 DNA: TGCAGTGCTAGACAGGGCGCGGTGAACACTGAAGCTTTCTTT. Its protein is CSARQGAVNTEAFF.

In its sample, this clonotype was seen a few times. At one end the junction does not follow the germline gene, possibly because of a read error. CDR3 coding DNA: TGCAGCGTGGATCCCGATAGGGCGAGGGGTGATATGCAGTATTTT. Its translation is CSVDPDRARGDMQYF. This rearrangement joins TRBV29-1 to TRBJ2-3; D is tentatively TRBD1 or TRBD2 (5 bases each). The CDR3 runs to 15 residues. Germline-derived CDR1 and CDR2 are SQVTM and ANQGSEA.

The chain has TRBV6-1 and TRBJ2-7; maybe TRBD2 (6 bases). The CDR3 sequence is 15 residues long. V gave up 1 base and J gave up 5 bases, with 15 bases separating them. From germline, CDR1 is MNHNS and CDR2 SASEGT. CDR3 nucleotide sequence: TGTGCCAGCAGTGAAGATTGGAGGGGAACGGACGAGCAGTACTTC. Protein sequence: CASSEDWRGTDEQYF.

This chain uses TRBV29-1 with TRBJ2-5; D is ambiguous. Looked up from germline, CDR1 is SQVTM and CDR2 is ANQGSEA. Trimming took 7 bases from V and 3 from J, leaving 12 bases between them. This CDR3 region has 12 residues. The CDR3 DNA reads TGCAGCGCCCTGACACGGAAAGAGACCCAGTACTTC. Its protein is CSALTRKETQYF.